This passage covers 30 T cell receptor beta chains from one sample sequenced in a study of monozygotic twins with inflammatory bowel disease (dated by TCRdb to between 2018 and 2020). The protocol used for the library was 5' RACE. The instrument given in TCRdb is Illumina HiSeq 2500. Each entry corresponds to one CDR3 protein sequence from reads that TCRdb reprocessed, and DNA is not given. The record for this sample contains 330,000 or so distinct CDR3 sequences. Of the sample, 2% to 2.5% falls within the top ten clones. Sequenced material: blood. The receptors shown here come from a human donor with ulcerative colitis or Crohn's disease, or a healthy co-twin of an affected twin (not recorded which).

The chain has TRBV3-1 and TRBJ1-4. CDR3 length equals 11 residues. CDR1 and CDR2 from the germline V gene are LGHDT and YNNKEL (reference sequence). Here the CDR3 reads CASSHREKLFF.

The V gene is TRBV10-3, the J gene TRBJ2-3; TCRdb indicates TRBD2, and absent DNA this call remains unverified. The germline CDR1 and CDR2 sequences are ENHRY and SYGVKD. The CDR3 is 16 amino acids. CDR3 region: CAIRGILGSGTDTQYF.

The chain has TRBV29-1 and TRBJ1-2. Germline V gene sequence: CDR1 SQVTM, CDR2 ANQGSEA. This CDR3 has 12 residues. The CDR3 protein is CSVLAASYGYTF.

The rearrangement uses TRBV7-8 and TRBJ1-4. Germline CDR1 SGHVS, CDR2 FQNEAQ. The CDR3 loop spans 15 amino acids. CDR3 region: CASSLRGMIGEKLFF.

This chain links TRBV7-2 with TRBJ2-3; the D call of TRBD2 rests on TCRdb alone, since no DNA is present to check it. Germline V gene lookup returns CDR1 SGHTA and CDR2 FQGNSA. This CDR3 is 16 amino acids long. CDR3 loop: CASSLPGSSKSDTQYF.

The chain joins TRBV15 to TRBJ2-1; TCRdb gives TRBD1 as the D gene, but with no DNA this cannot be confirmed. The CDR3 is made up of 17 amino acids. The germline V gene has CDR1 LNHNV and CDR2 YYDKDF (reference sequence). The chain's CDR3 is CATSRDLTAGGHNEQFF. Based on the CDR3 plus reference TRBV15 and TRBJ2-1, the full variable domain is DAMVIQNPRYQVTQFGKPVTLSCSQTLNHNVMYWYQQKSSQAPKLLFHYYDKDFNNEADTPDNFQSRRPNTSFCFLDIRSPGLGDTAMYLCATSRDLTAGGHNEQFFGPGTRLTVL.

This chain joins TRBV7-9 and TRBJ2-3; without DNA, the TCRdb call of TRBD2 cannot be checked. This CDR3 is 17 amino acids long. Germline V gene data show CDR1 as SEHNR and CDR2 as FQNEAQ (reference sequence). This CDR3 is CASQPSGTSGRRGTQYF.

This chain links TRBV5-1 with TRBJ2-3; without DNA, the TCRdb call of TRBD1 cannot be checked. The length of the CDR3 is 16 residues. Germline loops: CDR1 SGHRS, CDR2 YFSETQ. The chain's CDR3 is CASSLSPAHGADTQYF.

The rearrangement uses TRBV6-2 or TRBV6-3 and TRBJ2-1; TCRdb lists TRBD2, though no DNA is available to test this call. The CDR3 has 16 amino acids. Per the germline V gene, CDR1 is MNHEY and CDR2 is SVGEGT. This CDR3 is CASGPAGGLSYNEQFF.

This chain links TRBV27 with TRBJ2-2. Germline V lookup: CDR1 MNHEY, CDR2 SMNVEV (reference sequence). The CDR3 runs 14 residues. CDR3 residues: CASSLALDTGELFF.

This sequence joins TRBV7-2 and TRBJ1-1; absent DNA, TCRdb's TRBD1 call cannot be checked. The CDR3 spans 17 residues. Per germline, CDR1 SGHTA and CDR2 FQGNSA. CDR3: CASSLGPGRGANTEAFF.

The CDR3 reads CASSSGDRFSYEQYF. This rearrangement joins TRBV6-5 to TRBJ2-7; TCRdb's D call of TRBD1 is untestable without DNA. Germline V gene lookup returns CDR1 MNHEY and CDR2 SVGAGI. The CDR3 consists of 15 residues.

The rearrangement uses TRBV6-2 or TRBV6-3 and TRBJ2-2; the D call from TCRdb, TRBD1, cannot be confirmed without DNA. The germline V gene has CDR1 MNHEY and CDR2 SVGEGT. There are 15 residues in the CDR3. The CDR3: CASRGQGERTGELFF.

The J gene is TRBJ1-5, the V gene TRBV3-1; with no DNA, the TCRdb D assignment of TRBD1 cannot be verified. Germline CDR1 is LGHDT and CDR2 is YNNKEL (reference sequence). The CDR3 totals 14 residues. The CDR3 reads CASSQLTGSQPQHF.

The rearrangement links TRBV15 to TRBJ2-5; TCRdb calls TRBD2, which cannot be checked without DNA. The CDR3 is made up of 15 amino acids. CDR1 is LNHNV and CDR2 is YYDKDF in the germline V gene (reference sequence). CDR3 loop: CATRMSGIEGETQYF.

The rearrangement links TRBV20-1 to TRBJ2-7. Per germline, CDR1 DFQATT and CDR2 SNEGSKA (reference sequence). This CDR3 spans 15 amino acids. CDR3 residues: CSASSFYRETYEQYF.

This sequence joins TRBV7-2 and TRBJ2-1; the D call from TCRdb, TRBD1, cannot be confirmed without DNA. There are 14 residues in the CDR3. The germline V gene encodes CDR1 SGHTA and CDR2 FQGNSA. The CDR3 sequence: CASSLSDSYNEQFF.

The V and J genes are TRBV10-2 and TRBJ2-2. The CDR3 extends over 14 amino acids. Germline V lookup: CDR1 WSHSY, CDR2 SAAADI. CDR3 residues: CASIESRSTGELFF.

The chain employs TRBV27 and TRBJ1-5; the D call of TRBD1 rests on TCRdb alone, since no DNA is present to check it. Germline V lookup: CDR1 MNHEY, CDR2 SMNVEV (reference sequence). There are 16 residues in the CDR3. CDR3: CASRGGGVGASQPQHF.

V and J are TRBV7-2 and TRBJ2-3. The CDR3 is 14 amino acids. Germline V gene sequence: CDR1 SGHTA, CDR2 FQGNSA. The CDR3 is CASTLTPSTDTQYF.

The CDR3 spells CSALIVQGASEQYF. The chain uses TRBV20-1 and TRBJ2-7; TCRdb's D gene call, TRBD1, goes unchecked for lack of DNA. The CDR3 loop spans 14 amino acids. The V gene's germline CDR1 is DFQATT and CDR2 SNEGSKA (reference sequence).

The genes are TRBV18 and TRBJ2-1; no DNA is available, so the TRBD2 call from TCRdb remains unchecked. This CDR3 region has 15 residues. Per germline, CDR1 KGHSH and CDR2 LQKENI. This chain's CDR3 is CASSHYGTGNNEQFF.

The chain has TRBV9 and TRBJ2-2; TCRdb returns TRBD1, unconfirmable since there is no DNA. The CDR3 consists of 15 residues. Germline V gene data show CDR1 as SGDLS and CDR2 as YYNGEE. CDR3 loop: CASSAQTGTTGELFF. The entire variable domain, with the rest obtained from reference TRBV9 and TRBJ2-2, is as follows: DSGVTQTPKHLITATGQRVTLRCSPRSGDLSVYWYQQSLDQGLQFLIQYYNGEERAKGNILERFSAQQFPDLHSELNLSSLELGDSALYFCASSAQTGTTGELFFGEGSRLTVL.

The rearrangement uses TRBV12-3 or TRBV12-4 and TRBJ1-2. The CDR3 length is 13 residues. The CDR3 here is CASSSPDTYGYTF.

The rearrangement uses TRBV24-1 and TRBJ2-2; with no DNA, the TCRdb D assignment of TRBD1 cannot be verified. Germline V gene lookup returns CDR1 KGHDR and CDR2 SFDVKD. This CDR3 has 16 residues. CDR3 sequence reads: CATSDRGGANTGELFF.

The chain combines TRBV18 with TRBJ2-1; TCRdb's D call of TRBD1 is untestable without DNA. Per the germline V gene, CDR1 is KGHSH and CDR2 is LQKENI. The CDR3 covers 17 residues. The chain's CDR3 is CASSPNRRQGADNEQFF.

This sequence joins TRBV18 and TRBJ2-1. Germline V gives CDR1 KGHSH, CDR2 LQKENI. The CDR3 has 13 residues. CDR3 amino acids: CASSPGLGNEQFF.

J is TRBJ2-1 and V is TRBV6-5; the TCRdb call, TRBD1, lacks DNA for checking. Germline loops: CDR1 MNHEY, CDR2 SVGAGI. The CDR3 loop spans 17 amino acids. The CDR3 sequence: CASSLGGRQGLYNEQFF.

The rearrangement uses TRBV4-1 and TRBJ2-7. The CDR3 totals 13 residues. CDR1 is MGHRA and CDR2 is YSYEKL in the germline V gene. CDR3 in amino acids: CASSQELALEQYF.

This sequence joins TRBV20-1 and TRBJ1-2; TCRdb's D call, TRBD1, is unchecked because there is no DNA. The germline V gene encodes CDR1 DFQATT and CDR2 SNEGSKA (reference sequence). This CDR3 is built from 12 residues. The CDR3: CSARGGPGGYTF.